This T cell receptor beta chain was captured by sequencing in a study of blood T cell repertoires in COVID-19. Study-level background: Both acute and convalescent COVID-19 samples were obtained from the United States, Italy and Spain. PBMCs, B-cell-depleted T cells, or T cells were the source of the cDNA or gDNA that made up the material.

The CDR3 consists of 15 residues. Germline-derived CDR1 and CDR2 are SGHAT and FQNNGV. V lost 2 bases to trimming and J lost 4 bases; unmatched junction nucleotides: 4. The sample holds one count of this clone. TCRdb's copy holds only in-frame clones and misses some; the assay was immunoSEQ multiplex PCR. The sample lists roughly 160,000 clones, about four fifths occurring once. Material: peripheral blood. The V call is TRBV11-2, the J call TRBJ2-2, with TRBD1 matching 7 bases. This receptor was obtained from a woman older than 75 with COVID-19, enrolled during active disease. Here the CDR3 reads CASSLRGQPTGELFF. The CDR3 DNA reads TGTGCCAGCAGCTTAAGGGGACAGCCCACCGGGGAGCTGTTTTTT.